This T cell receptor (beta chain) was identified during a study of tumor-infiltrating lymphocytes in primary liver carcinoma (dated by TCRdb to about 2017). Regarding the complete study: Of the five patients (three men and two women, aged 30 to 69 years), four had hepatocellular carcinoma and one had combined HCC and intrahepatic cholangiocarcinoma. Across five regions of each liver tumor, along with adjacent normal tissue and blood, the study brought together TCRbeta repertoire sequencing, expression microarrays and whole-exome sequencing. The tumors of the five patients were staged as T1-T3 N0M0, with maximum diameters ranging from 4.2 to 10 cm. High reproducibility was observed for the technical replicate repertoires, with mean shared-clone rates approximately 0.9 and correlation coefficients above 0.95. Roughly 3.5 to 7.5 million productive TCRbeta reads were obtained per sample, and no significant difference in read depth was found between tissue types. To link TCRbeta repertoire diversity with the local molecular phenotype, the 25 or so tumor region samples were profiled using Agilent mRNA microarrays. A total of 35 or so specimens from 5 patients went through TCRbeta repertoire sequencing, namely 25 tumor regions, 5 adjacent noncancerous liver tissues and 5 peripheral blood samples.

Findings and caveats that apply to the study as a whole: The top 250 clones made up a significantly larger repertoire fraction in tumors than in blood (p = 0.039). With just 4 to 6 patients in the study, the authors point out that the findings should be validated in a larger study. Only about 7-24% of top clones were found in all five regions of a tumor, suggesting spatial heterogeneity of tumor-infiltrating T cells. Because only the TCR beta chain was sequenced and unpaired alpha chains were not captured, true repertoire diversity is likely underestimated. Comparison of CD4+ and CD8+ T cell repertoires was precluded by the use of bulk unsorted samples. Pairs of tumor regions showed greater repertoire overlap (mean about 35%) than tumor-adjacent pairs (about 17%) or tumor-blood pairs (approximately 14%), which is consistent with antigen-driven expansion.

TCRbeta-specific cDNA was reverse-transcribed from 500 to 550 ng total RNA using a constant-region primer and ProtoScript II reverse transcriptase. Construction of the TCRbeta libraries relied on three nested rounds of multiplex PCR, following a slightly modified ARM-PCR procedure. Multiplex TRBV1-TRBV30 forward primers and a Cbeta reverse primer were used in the first two PCR rounds, each of which was run for about 10 cycles. A final 25-cycle PCR with Deep VentR polymerase added sample barcodes and Illumina adapters. Before sequencing, amplicons of 200-500 bp were purified from gel using a QIAquick gel extraction kit. An Illumina HiSeq 2500 was used to sequence the TCRbeta amplicons, generating 250-bp paired-end reads. The paper's processing steps were these. Reads were quality-trimmed with Trimmomatic v0.33, and paired reads were merged with FLASH v1.2.11 to recover full CDR3 sequences. V, D and J germline segments were assigned to the rearranged TCRbeta sequences using MiGEC v1.2.1b. VDJtools v1.0.0 computed clonotype statistics and Shannon-Wiener diversity indices. Except for diversity analysis, only the 250 most abundant clonotypes of each sample were used in subsequent analyses to reduce sampling bias. Using fastp at Q25 and MiXCR, TCRdb reprocessed the public reads and kept productive beta chains. Rows are unified per CDR3 protein, each entry keeping the most common DNA and genes. The V and J calls come from TCRdb's annotation, not from the publication. In all, the sample holds 50,000 to 70,000 distinct CDR3 sequences, and less than 85% of those were seen once. Roughly three fifths of the sample comes from the top ten.

In the case of this clonotype: Which antigen it targets is not known. Base qualities are missing; no much larger clone stands one base away.

V is clipped by 5 bases and J by 6 bases, and the sequence between their germline boundaries is 17 bases long. Looking up the germline V gene yields CDR1 SGDLS and CDR2 YYNGEE. Measured from the cysteine to the phenylalanine, the CDR3 is 15 residues long. Only the CDR3 portion is preserved as DNA: 45 bases, with reading frame beginning at the first base. Total RNA and DNA were co-extracted from about 20-30 mg of bulk tissue with the AllPrep DNA/RNA mini kit, without cell sorting. Between November 2015 and March 2016, a handful of patients in China with histopathologically diagnosed primary liver carcinoma had surgical resection. At the time of sampling, the patients had chronic HBV infection and had not received any treatment. Each tumor was sampled at five spatially separated regions: the tumor centre plus the superior, inferior, left-lateral and right-lateral poles. More than 80% viable tumor cells were found by histology in every tumor sample. Each fresh piece of tumor and adjacent tissue was cut in two, with one half stored in RNAlater at -80 degrees C and the other half sent for histology.

The V gene is TRBV9 and the J gene is TRBJ2-2; no D gene call is confident. The TCR comes from a middle-aged man with primary liver carcinoma and hepatitis B virus infection. The sequencing sample was made of liver tumor tissue from sampling region 2. Interpreted using the paper, the cell subset or site label stands for: tumor region T2, inferior pole. The DNA is TGTGCCAGCAGTGAGACTCACCTCGTCCCCGGGGAGCTGTTTTTT. This gives the protein CASSETHLVPGELFF. Here the CDR3 is joined to the reference TRBV9 and TRBJ2-2 genes, and the full variable domain is: DSGVTQTPKHLITATGQRVTLRCSPRSGDLSVYWYQQSLDQGLQFLIQYYNGEERAKGNILERFSAQQFPDLHSELNLSSLELGDSALYFCASSETHLVPGELFFGEGSRLTVL.